This TCR beta chain was recovered during a study of blood T cell repertoires in COVID-19 (dated by TCRdb to the early 2020s). Turning to the overall study: Collaborator samples came from the United States, Italy and Spain and covered acute and convalescent phases of COVID-19. Deeply sampled blood TCRbeta repertoires from subjects exposed to, actively infected with, or recovered from COVID-19 were included in the dataset. The prospective study material was composed of cDNA or gDNA derived from T cells, B-cell-depleted T cells, or PBMCs. Where HLA class I and class II types were available, the types were taken from metadata supplied by the sample provider, not from assay-based typing. The repertoires were made available in a free public database intended to serve as a resource for research on the immune response to SARS-CoV-2. The samples were drawn from the first 160 participants of the ongoing ImmuneRACE study and from 1,254 subjects provided by 6 global collaborators. Sample metadata almost always included a de-identified subject ID, COVID-19 status, age in years and sex.

Points on this clone: Its cognate antigen has yet to be identified. No clone much larger than this one lies a single base away; base qualities are absent.

The immunoSEQ Assay, a bias-controlled multiplex PCR, was used to amplify TCRbeta CDR3 regions from genomic DNA. In the paper's pipeline: Within the assay, amplification of reference gene primers was used to estimate how many nucleated cells each sample contained. To quantify the absolute abundance of each unique TCRbeta CDR3 rearrangement, sequence reads were collapsed and filtered. For each sample, productive Simpson clonality was calculated by taking the square root of Simpson's diversity index across productive rearrangements. The table comes from immuneACCESS by way of TCRdb, which keeps in-frame sequences with V and J called. Part of the clones is missing from these tables; in studies checked, under half for an unresolved V gene and the rest for unknown reasons. The V and J calls and clone size were taken over from that table, and D and trimming were inferred from the DNA. This sample is represented by around 280,000 clones; about 90% of them were singletons. The top ten hold around 10% of the sample.

In the germline V gene, CDR1 corresponds to SNHLY and CDR2 to FYNNEI. Trimming leaves V shorter by 7 bases and J shorter by 1 base, with the junction holding 4 bases beyond the gene matches. The CDR3, cysteine through phenylalanine, is 14 amino acids long. The only DNA kept is the CDR3, 42 bases in frame from the first base. One collaborating source in Seattle enrolled patients during active infection and followed them longitudinally through the course of disease. Each collaborating institution followed its own protocols to collect whole blood in K2EDTA tubes. For TCRbeta analysis, collaborator samples were shipped as frozen whole blood, as isolated PBMCs, or as DNA extracted from either sample type. Findings and caveats that apply to the study as a whole: Clinical and demographic metadata were provided uncurated, with the amount varying by source and participant.

Material for sequencing was peripheral blood. The chain is assembled from TRBV2 and TRBJ2-3, with 8 bases matching TRBD1. This sequence originates from a woman aged 25 to 39 with COVID-19, enrolled during active disease. The nucleotide sequence is TGTGCCAGCAACTCGGACAGGGGCACAGATACGCAGTATTTT. This encodes CASNSDRGTDTQYF.